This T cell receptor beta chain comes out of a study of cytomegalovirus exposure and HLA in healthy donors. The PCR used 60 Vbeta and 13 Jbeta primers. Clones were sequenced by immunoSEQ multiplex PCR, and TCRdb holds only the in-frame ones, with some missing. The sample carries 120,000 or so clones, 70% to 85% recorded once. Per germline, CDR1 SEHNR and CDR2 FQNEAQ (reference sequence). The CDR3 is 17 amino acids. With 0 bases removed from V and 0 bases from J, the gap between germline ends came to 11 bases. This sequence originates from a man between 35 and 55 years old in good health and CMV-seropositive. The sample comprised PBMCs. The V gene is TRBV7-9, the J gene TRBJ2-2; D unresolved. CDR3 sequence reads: CASSLAGWQANTGELFF. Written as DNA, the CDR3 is TGTGCCAGCAGCTTAGCGGGTTGGCAGGCGAACACCGGGGAGCTGTTTTTT.